The present T cell receptor beta chain was sequenced within a study of identical twins (dated by TCRdb to the mid-2010s). At the level of the whole study: To test whether fetal clonotypes persist, the study used deep sequencing on TCR alpha and beta repertoires from monozygotic twins, unrelated adults of various ages, and cord blood. To rule out contamination, replicate twin experiments were performed at different times with different library preparation protocols. Points the paper makes about the study in general: Because the same donors could not be followed over many years, conclusions were based on cross-sectional statistical analysis. Invariant T cells such as MAIT and iNKT could partly confound zero-insertion analyses, although diverse VJ usage argued against such confounding for most clonotypes. A weaker excess of twin sharing was found in beta out-of-frame sequences because the signal-to-noise ratio was lowered by fewer shared sequences. Abundant cord blood beta clonotypes carried fewer insertions; young adult naive repertoires showed a weaker similar trend, while memory repertoires showed none. In monozygotic twins, out-of-frame TCR alpha sharing was systematically underestimated by recombination models, although the models agreed with sharing between unrelated individuals. Out-of-frame TCR alpha sequences shared between twins showed an excess of low generation-probability sequences compared with coincidental sharing between unrelated individuals.

The library was made by 5' RACE. The sequencing machine was an Illumina HiSeq 2000. Template switching introduced a universal primer binding site; the final cDNA contained a unique molecular identifier, enabling accurate counting of TCR cDNA molecules. First-strand cDNA for TCR alpha and beta chains was synthesized from specific primers in the conserved constant-segment region. Each cDNA library was double barcoded, with a SMART-Mk sample barcode plus Illumina barcodes, to control for contamination. TruSeq adapter sequences and Illumina sample barcodes were added in two successive PCR steps. Sequencing of the TCR alpha and beta cDNA libraries was done on the Illumina HiSeq platform using custom primers. In the source study's methods: MiGEC processed the raw reads to extract unique molecular identifiers, while MiXCR was used to determine the CDR3 positions. For each individual, recombination models were inferred using an EM algorithm with the repgenHMM and IGoR tools. Shared clonotypes were analyzed with the tcR package in R, and sharing was normalized by the product of cloneset sizes. To study raw recombination free of thymic and clonal selection effects, out-of-frame nonproductive sequences were analyzed. The public reads were run again by TCRdb, first through fastp at Q25 and then through MiXCR, and only productive beta chains were kept. Each CDR3 protein gets just one entry, which takes the most common genes and DNA from the rows behind it. In this record, the V and J calls reflect TCRdb's handling and not the investigators' own analysis. This sample has some 440,000 distinct CDR3 sequences in its table, and 20% to 25% of those were observed once. The top ten hold roughly 2.8% of the sample.

Every donor was a healthy Caucasian. Three pairs of female monozygotic twins, all aged about 18 to 29 years, were included in the twin cohort. CD4+ and CD8+ T cell populations were isolated with positive isolation kits from Invitrogen. Trimming costs V 8 bases and J 4 bases, and their ends lie 11 bases apart. The germline V gene gives CDR1 as SQVTM and CDR2 as ANQGSEA. The CDR3 runs 11 residues from the cysteine to the phenylalanine. This entry keeps only the CDR3 DNA: 33 bases, framed from base 1. Points on this clonotype: Its antigen specificity is not known. The input lacks base qualities; no much larger clone sits a single base away.

A further study also used this sample, focusing on T cells expressing NK-cell markers. The other study reports the following: Three sorted T-cell subsets (CD3+CD56+NKG2C+, CD3+CD56+NKG2C- and CD3+CD56-NKG2C+) from eight donors had their TCR beta-chain repertoires profiled. Among the eight sequenced donors, seven were HCMV-seropositive and one was HCMV-seronegative. To restrict sorting to alphabetaTCR-expressing T cells, an anti-gammadeltaTCR antibody was added in several experiments. In six donors, the dominant CD3+CD56+NKG2C+ clonotypes were among the top 10 CD8+ clonotypes and accounted for roughly 1.0-8% of CD8+ T cells. Those dominant clonotypes were again the most abundant among CD3+CD56-NKG2C+ cells in a few donors, at roughly 25-60.1%. Whether the expanded NKG2C-expressing T cell clones were specific for HCMV antigens was left unclear. The study sequenced eight donors, all healthy volunteers chosen at random: three men and five women. To determine HCMV serostatus, a commercial ELISA kit was used to detect HCMV-specific IgG in serum. MIGEC handled demultiplexing of the reads and grouping by UMI, while MiTCR was used to assemble and quantify clonotypes. To remove erroneous sequences, TCR cDNA sequences were retained only when supported by two or more reads. The tcR package was used for downstream repertoire analysis, and clonotypes were matched across fractions by CDR3 nucleotide sequence plus V segment. VDJmatch was used to annotate antigen specificity against VDJdb, with one amino acid substitution in CDR3 permitted.

This TCR derives from a woman younger than 35 in good health. The chain was built from TRBV29-1 and TRBJ2-5; no confident D gene assignment can be made. The sample was CD4+ T cells sorted from blood. The CDR3 in this case is CSLQWGETQYF. The DNA is as follows: TGCAGCTTACAGTGGGGAGAGACCCAGTACTTC.